These T cell receptor beta chains were read from a single sample in a study of blood T cells in healthy people across ages. One entry per CDR3 protein, called by TCRdb with MiXCR from the 5' RACE reads. The sample consists of roughly 1.7 million distinct CDR3 sequences, approximately 32% of them appearing once. Sequenced: blood. These receptor sequences come from a woman in her twenties or thirties in good health. CDR3s include the opening cysteine and the closing phenylalanine or tryptophan. D genes are given only for firm matches.

TRBJ1-6	.	TRBV3-1	CASSQRSSYNSPLHF
TRBJ1-4	TRBD1	TRBV20-1	CSAKPGTGRAEKLFF
TRBJ2-4	.	TRBV20-1	CSARGRTSNRDIQYF
TRBJ2-1	.	TRBV6-1	CASRAGTIDEQFF
TRBJ2-5	.	TRBV18	CASSPVGAEETQYF
TRBJ2-3	.	TRBV5-1	CASSSQSGSDTQYF
TRBJ2-7	.	TRBV19	CASSIRDRSYEQYF
TRBJ2-3	TRBD2	TRBV20-1	CSASKPSGDTDTQYF
TRBJ2-5	TRBD2	TRBV3-1	CASSQLAGGSGTQYF
TRBJ1-2	.	TRBV6-1	CASSESISGYGYTF
TRBJ2-3	TRBD2	TRBV7-3	CASSSLAGGPGDTQYF
TRBJ2-7	TRBD1	TRBV28	CASRRTGEAYEQDF
TRBJ2-3	TRBD1	TRBV11-1	CASSRDRARTDTQYF
TRBJ2-7	.	TRBV20-1	CSARGSGLYEQYF
TRBJ2-1	TRBD2	TRBV4-1	CASSPELAGGSRTYNEQFF
TRBJ2-7	.	TRBV7-9	CASSPPWGAHEQYF
TRBJ2-1	TRBD1	TRBV13	CASSPAGQGVDEQFF
TRBJ1-3	.	TRBV4-1	CASSPRPAGADGNTIYF
TRBJ2-6	TRBD1	TRBV13	CASNWRTGAGANVLTF
.	.	TRBV18	CASSPQARDEQYF
TRBJ2-2	.	TRBV20-1	CSATGASSGELFF
TRBJ2-5	.	TRBV18	CASSPQTLGQETQYF
TRBJ1-5	TRBD1	TRBV6-2/TRBV6-3	CASRTGAWNQPQHF
TRBJ2-1	TRBD2	TRBV29-1	CSVDGGGAYNEQFF
TRBJ2-5	.	TRBV3-1	CASSPQGTGIETQYF
TRBJ1-2	.	TRBV6-6	CASRRATSLGYTF
TRBJ1-1	.	TRBV5-1	CASSPEDKTMNTEAFF
TRBJ1-5	TRBD1	TRBV7-8	CASSRGTESNQPQHF
TRBJ1-2	.	TRBV14	CASSQDQGRMSYTF
TRBJ2-2	.	TRBV6-1	CAIQTGLTGELFF
TRBJ2-5	.	TRBV3-1	CASSQGEAQETQYF
TRBJ1-1	.	TRBV9	CASSVDARRNTEAFF
TRBJ2-3	.	TRBV7-6	CASSLGGSTQYF
TRBJ2-2	.	TRBV20-1	CSARPPGFKPGELFF
TRBJ2-4	TRBD2	TRBV20-1	CSASTTSGNDIQYF
TRBJ2-6	TRBD1	TRBV18	CASSPLPGTGGGGANVLTF
TRBJ2-5	.	TRBV3-1	CASSQERAQYF
TRBJ2-4	TRBD1	TRBV2	CASSPGTGYTNIQYF
TRBJ2-1	TRBD2	TRBV3-1	CASSQGTSGITYNEQFF
TRBJ2-5	.	TRBV6-2/TRBV6-3	CASSFDTPIGREETQYF
TRBJ2-1	.	TRBV27	CASSWQGGGNEQFF
TRBJ1-2	.	TRBV20-1	CSASLGSGYTF
TRBJ2-5	TRBD2	TRBV27	CASSPNLAGGGETQYF
TRBJ2-3	TRBD1	TRBV7-2	CASSFEGGRLDTQYF
TRBJ1-2	.	TRBV30	CAWSAAYGYTF
TRBJ1-2	.	TRBV20-1	CSGYRRDYGYTF
TRBJ2-1	.	TRBV7-6	CASSLGGGNHYNEQFF
TRBJ1-2	.	TRBV20-1	CSARDPAGDYGYTF
TRBJ2-3	.	TRBV20-1	CSVQAQGRTDTQYF
.	.	TRBV20-1	CSARGIEYEQYF
TRBJ1-1	.	TRBV10-3	CAISESLGGSEAFF
TRBJ2-3	.	TRBV6-1	CASSEATDTQYF
TRBJ2-3	.	TRBV12-3/TRBV12-4	CAGSLPWVSGGTQTQYF
TRBJ2-2	.	TRBV6-5	CASSLLTTTGELFF
TRBJ2-3	.	TRBV2	CASTTGGALTQYF
TRBJ2-7	TRBD2	TRBV5-1	CASSAGLARYEQYF
TRBJ2-3	TRBD2	TRBV30	CAWSLSAGYTDTQYF